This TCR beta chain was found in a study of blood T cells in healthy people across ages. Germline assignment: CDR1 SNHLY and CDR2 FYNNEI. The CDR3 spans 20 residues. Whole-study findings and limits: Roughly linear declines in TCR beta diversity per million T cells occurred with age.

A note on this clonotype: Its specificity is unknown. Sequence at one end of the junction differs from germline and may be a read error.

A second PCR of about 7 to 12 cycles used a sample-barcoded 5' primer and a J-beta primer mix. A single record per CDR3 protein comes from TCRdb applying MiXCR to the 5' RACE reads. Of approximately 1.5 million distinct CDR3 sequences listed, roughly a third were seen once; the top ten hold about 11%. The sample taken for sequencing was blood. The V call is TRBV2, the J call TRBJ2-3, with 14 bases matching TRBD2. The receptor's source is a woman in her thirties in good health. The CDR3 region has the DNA TGTGCCAGCAGGGAAGAAGTCCCGGGACTAGCGGGGGTAGGGACAGATACGCAGTATTTT. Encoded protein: CASREEVPGLAGVGTDTQYF.